The T cell receptor beta chain under discussion was sequenced for a study of cytotoxic CD8 clonotypes in ibrutinib-treated CLL. The CDR3 is 15 amino acids. V shed 2 bases, J shed 9 bases, and the junction held 11 bases outside the gene matches. Germline CDR1 MDHEN, CDR2 SYDVKM. The protocol was immunoSEQ multiplex PCR, while the TCRdb copy is restricted to in-frame clones and leaves out a portion. Of around 250,000 clones listed, 60% to 75% are singletons. This specimen consisted of PBMCs, obtained after 24 months of ibrutinib treatment. This sequence joins TRBV28 and TRBJ1-1; 8 bases are shared with TRBD1. This clonotype was obtained from a human donor with chronic lymphocytic leukemia. CDR3 nucleotides: TGTGCCAGCAGTTTACCCTTCCAGGGGGCGGATAAAGCTTTCTTT. This codes for CASSLPFQGADKAFF.